The 19 T cell receptor beta chains reported below all come from one sample, sequenced in a study of T cells after yellow fever vaccination. TCRdb redid the calling of the 5' RACE reads with MiXCR, one entry per CDR3 protein. The repertoire holds approximately 90,000 distinct CDR3 sequences, with approximately 6.3% as singletons. The sequencing used CD8+ T cells sorted from PBMCs, collected 10 days after the yellow fever booster vaccination. The receptors stem from a man younger than 30 who received the YFV17D yellow fever vaccine.

This clonotype was picked up a small number of times. The rearrangement joins TRBV5-1 to TRBJ1-3; no reliable D call. Trimming took 3 bases from V and 2 from J, leaving 6 bases between them. The CDR3 consists of 13 residues. Germline CDR1 is SGHRS and CDR2 is YFSETQ. The CDR3 nucleotides are TGCGCCAGCAGCTCTAAGGCTGGAAACACCATATATTTT. Encoded protein: CASSSKAGNTIYF. Full variable domain (outside the CDR3, taken from reference TRBV5-1 and TRBJ1-3): KAGVTQTPRYLIKTRGQQVTLSCSPISGHRSVSWYQQTPGQGLQFLFEYFSETQRNKGNFPGRFSGRQFSNSRSEMNVSTLELGDSALYLCASSSKAGNTIYFGEGSWLTVV.

This clonotype was seen repeatedly, ten times or more. The J gene is TRBJ2-1, the V gene TRBV12-3 or TRBV12-4; no definite D call. Trimming pared 1 base from V and 7 bases from J, leaving 11 bases between. The CDR3 runs to 14 residues. This chain's CDR3 is CASSLERVLNEQFF. The CDR3 DNA reads as TGTGCCAGCAGTTTAGAACGGGTCTTAAATGAGCAGTTCTTC.

The chain recombines TRBV11-3 with TRBJ2-3; 9 bases align to TRBD2. This CDR3 spans 13 amino acids. V lost 5 bases to trimming and J lost 5 bases; unmatched junction nucleotides: 2. Germline loops: CDR1 SGHNT, CDR2 YENEEA. CDR3 sequence: CASSAGGGDTQYF. The CDR3 DNA follows: TGTGCCAGCAGCGCGGGGGGGGGAGATACGCAGTATTTT. Full variable domain (outside the CDR3, taken from reference TRBV11-3 and TRBJ2-3): EAGVVQSPRYKIIEKKQPVAFWCNPISGHNTLYWYLQNLGQGPELLIRYENEEAVDDSQLPKDRFSAERLKGVDSTLKIQPAELGDSAVYLCASSAGGGDTQYFGPGTRLTVL.

A few counts support this clonotype. The chain has TRBV27 and TRBJ2-2, with D perhaps matching TRBD1 or TRBD2 (6 bases each). Germline lookup yields CDR1 MNHEY and CDR2 SMNVEV (reference sequence). The CDR3 length is 15 residues. V lost 6 bases, J lost 6 bases, and 17 bases lay in between. CDR3: CASRPLGGFAGELFF. The CDR3 DNA is TGTGCCAGCAGGCCTCTGGGGGGCTTCGCCGGGGAGCTGTTTTTT.

The gene calls are TRBV9 and TRBJ2-6, with D maybe TRBD1 (5 bases). The CDR3 runs to 18 residues. The germline gives CDR1 SGDLS, CDR2 YYNGEE. V lost 4 bases to trimming and J lost 0 bases, with 17 bases between them. CDR3 residues: CASSPRLDSPSGANVLTF. Written as DNA, the CDR3 is TGTGCCAGCAGCCCGCGCCTAGACAGTCCCTCTGGGGCCAACGTCCTGACTTTC.

This clonotype was counted many times. The rearrangement joins TRBV4-1 to TRBJ1-1, with D possibly being TRBD1 (6 bases). Per germline, CDR1 MGHRA and CDR2 YSYEKL. With 0 bases removed from V and 8 bases from J, the gap between germline ends came to 10 bases. This CDR3 region has 13 residues. The CDR3 coding sequence is TGCGCCAGCAGCCAAGACGGGGGGCCGGAAGCTTTCTTT. Its protein is CASSQDGGPEAFF.

This clonotype appeared many times. The CDR3: CASSEGSGGTDTQYF. The CDR3 DNA sequence: TGTGCCAGCAGTGAGGGTAGCGGGGGCACAGATACGCAGTATTTT. The chain combines TRBV6-4 with TRBJ2-3; the match to TRBD2 covers 8 bases. The J segment lost 1 base and the V segment lost 3 bases, leaving 3 bases of the junction unmatched. Germline V gene lookup returns CDR1 MRHNA and CDR2 SNTAGT. The length of the CDR3 is 15 residues.

The chain joins TRBV11-2 to TRBJ1-1, with D possibly matching TRBD1 (5 bases). The CDR3 length is 13 residues. V was clipped by 5 bases and J by 4 bases, with 11 bases between them. CDR1 SGHAT and CDR2 FQNNGV come from the germline V gene. This CDR3 is CASSPGRGTEAFF. In DNA form, the CDR3 reads TGTGCCAGCAGCCCGGGGCGGGGCACTGAAGCTTTCTTT. Full variable domain (outside the CDR3, taken from reference TRBV11-2 and TRBJ1-1): EAGVAQSPRYKIIEKRQSVAFWCNPISGHATLYWYQQILGQGPKLLIQFQNNGVVDDSQLPKDRFSAERLKGVDSTLKIQPAKLEDSAVYLCASSPGRGTEAFFGQGTRLTVV.

The CDR3 here is CASSRSGGRIETQYF. The CDR3 DNA reads as TGTGCCAGCAGTCGTAGCGGGGGTCGAATCGAGACCCAGTACTTC. V is TRBV12-3 or TRBV12-4 and J is TRBJ2-5, with 9 bases aligning to TRBD2. V shed 5 bases, J shed 5 bases, and the junction held 9 bases outside the gene matches. The CDR3 length is 15 residues.

This chain connects TRBV5-1 to TRBJ1-1; 9 nucleotides agree with TRBD1. This CDR3 has 17 amino acids. V trimming: 0 bases; J trimming: 6 bases; junction bases outside the gene matches: 12. Germline V lookup: CDR1 SGHRS, CDR2 YFSETQ. The CDR3 nucleotides are TGCGCCAGCAGCTTGGGTCCCGGGACAGGGTCGGGCTCTGAAGCTTTCTTT. It yields the protein CASSLGPGTGSGSEAFF.

This clonotype was detected ten times or more. This sequence joins TRBV7-8 and TRBJ1-1; D remains ambiguous. This CDR3 region has 15 residues. Germline V gives CDR1 SGHVS, CDR2 FQNEAQ. Trimming left V 7 bases short and J 0 bases short, with 15 bases between. The CDR3 DNA is TGTGCCAGCACCACCCGCGGAGCGATGAACACTGAAGCTTTCTTT. Its translation: CASTTRGAMNTEAFF.

This clonotype was picked up a small number of times. The chain couples TRBV5-1 to TRBJ2-7; D possibly corresponds to TRBD1 (6 bases). This CDR3 is built from 17 residues. V gave up 0 bases and J gave up 1 base, with 17 bases separating them. Germline V gives CDR1 SGHRS, CDR2 YFSETQ. In DNA form, the CDR3 reads TGCGCCAGCAGCTTGGAGGTTCAGGGGATGGGTTCCTACGAGCAGTACTTC. This sequence encodes CASSLEVQGMGSYEQYF.

This sequence joins TRBV27 and TRBJ1-1; D is uncertain. The CDR3 loop spans 13 amino acids. Trimming left V 8 bases short and J 0 bases short, with 10 bases between. CDR1 is MNHEY, CDR2 SMNVEV, per germline (reference sequence). CDR3 region: CASGLNLNTEAFF. The CDR3 DNA reads TGTGCCAGCGGATTGAACTTGAACACTGAAGCTTTCTTT.

The V gene is TRBV7-9, the J gene TRBJ1-5; possible D gene TRBD1, 5 bases. CDR3 length equals 15 residues. V lost 4 bases and J 2 bases, leaving 12 bases between the germline ends. CDR1 is SEHNR and CDR2 is FQNEAQ in the germline V gene (reference sequence). As DNA, the CDR3 is TGTGCCAGCAGCTCCCCACGGGACCGCAATCAGCCCCAGCATTTT. Amino acids: CASSSPRDRNQPQHF.

This clonotype was recorded at least ten times. The J gene is TRBJ2-7, the V gene TRBV7-6; D perhaps matches TRBD2 (5 bases). The germline CDR1 and CDR2 sequences are SGHVS and FNYEAQ. Between the trimmed V and J ends, which lost 5 bases and 3 bases, there was a span of 14 bases. The CDR3 has 14 amino acids. The CDR3 nucleotides read TGTGCCAGCAGCGCCTCGGCCGGGGACTACGAGCAGTACGTC. Encoded protein: CASSASAGDYEQYV.

This clonotype showed up just a few times. This chain connects TRBV6-4 to TRBJ2-1, with TRBD2 matching 9 bases. The germline V gene has CDR1 MRHNA and CDR2 SNTAGT. The CDR3 is 15 residues long. V was clipped by 0 bases and J by 10 bases; unmatched bases: 7. The CDR3 DNA is TGTGCCAGCAGTGACTCGGATAGCGGGGGTGGCGAGCAGTTCTTC. Its translation is CASSDSDSGGGEQFF.

The J gene is TRBJ2-2, the V gene TRBV4-1; D is possibly TRBD1 (6 bases). The length of the CDR3 is 15 residues. V was shortened by 2 bases and J by 4 bases, with 11 bases between the two germline ends. Germline V gene sequence: CDR1 MGHRA, CDR2 YSYEKL. DNA for the CDR3: TGCGCCAGCAGCCAATCAGCAGGGGCCACCGGGGAGCTGTTTTTT. Protein: CASSQSAGATGELFF.

This clonotype occurred many times. The CDR3 here is CASSYAHGGVDEQFF. The CDR3 region has the DNA TGTGCCAGCAGTTACGCCCACGGGGGGGTCGATGAGCAGTTCTTC. The V gene is TRBV6-5, the J gene TRBJ2-1; 8 nucleotides align to TRBD2. Germline values: CDR1 MNHEY, CDR2 SVGAGI. V lost 2 bases to trimming and J lost 8 bases; unmatched junction nucleotides: 8. The CDR3 sequence is 15 residues long.

This clonotype was counted between two and nine times. The chain uses TRBV7-9 and TRBJ1-2; unclear D gene. V was shortened by 4 bases and J by 4 bases, with 16 bases between the two germline ends. This CDR3 spans 15 amino acids. Per the germline V gene, CDR1 is SEHNR and CDR2 is FQNEAQ (reference sequence). CDR3 bases: TGTGCCAGCAGCTCCTCTGGAGAGGGATTCTATGGCTACACCTTC. Protein product: CASSSSGEGFYGYTF.